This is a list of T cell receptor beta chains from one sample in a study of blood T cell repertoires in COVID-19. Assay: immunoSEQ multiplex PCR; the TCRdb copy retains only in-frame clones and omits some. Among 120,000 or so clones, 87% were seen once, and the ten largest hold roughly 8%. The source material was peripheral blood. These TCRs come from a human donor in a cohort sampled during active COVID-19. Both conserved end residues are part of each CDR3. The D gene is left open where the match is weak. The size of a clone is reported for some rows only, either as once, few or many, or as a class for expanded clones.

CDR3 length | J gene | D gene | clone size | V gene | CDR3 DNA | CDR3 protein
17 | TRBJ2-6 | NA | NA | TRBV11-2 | TGTGCCAGCAGCTTAGACGCGGACAGCTCTGGGGCCAACGTCCTGACTTTC | CASSLDADSSGANVLTF
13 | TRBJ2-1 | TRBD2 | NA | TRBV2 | TGTGCCAGCATGAAGACTAGCGACAATGAGCAGTTCTTC | CASMKTSDNEQFF
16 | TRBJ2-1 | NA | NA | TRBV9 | TGTGCCAGCAGCGAGGGGACTCCCACCCCTATGAATGAGCAGTTCTTC | CASSEGTPTPMNEQFF
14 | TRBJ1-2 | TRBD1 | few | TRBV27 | TGTGCCAGCAGTTCAGGGGGCCCAGCCTATGGCTACACCTTC | CASSSGGPAYGYTF
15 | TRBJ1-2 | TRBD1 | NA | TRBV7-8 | TGTGCCAGCAGCTTAGGGGGGACAGGGGTAGCTGGCTACACCTTC | CASSLGGTGVAGYTF
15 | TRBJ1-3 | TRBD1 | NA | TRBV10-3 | TGTGCCATCAGTGAAGGGACAGACTCTGGAAACACCATATATTTT | CAISEGTDSGNTIYF
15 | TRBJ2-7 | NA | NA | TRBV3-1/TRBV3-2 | TGTGCCAGCAGCCGAAGTGGGGCCGGCACCTACGAGCAGTACTTC | CASSRSGAGTYEQYF
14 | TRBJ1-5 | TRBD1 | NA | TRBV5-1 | TGCGCCAGCAGCCCGGGGGACAGCCATCAGCCCCAGCATTTT | CASSPGDSHQPQHF
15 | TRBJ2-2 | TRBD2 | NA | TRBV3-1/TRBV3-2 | TGTGCCAGCAGCCCCTTGCGGGAGGGCACCGGGGAGCTGTTTTTT | CASSPLREGTGELFF
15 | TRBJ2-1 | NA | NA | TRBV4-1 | TGCGCCAGCAGCCCGCCCGAGGTGACGGCCAATGAGCAGTTCTTC | CASSPPEVTANEQFF
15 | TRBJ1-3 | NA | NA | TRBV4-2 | TGTGCCAGCAGCCAAAGAGAGGGAAATCCAAACACCATATATTTT | CASSQREGNPNTIYF
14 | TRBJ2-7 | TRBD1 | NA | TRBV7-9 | TGTGCCAGCAGCTTGGGGACAGGGGGCTCCGAGCAGTACTTC | CASSLGTGGSEQYF
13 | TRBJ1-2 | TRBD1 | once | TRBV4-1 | TGCGCCAGCAGCCAGCAGGGGGACTATGGCTACACCTTC | CASSQQGDYGYTF
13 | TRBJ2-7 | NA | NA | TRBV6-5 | TGTGCCAGCTGTCTAACGGGAGCCTACGAGCAGTACTTC | CASCLTGAYEQYF
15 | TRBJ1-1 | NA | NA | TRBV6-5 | TGTGCCAGCAGTTACACCCTCGGTCAGAACACTGAAGCTTTCTTT | CASSYTLGQNTEAFF
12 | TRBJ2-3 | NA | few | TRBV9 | TGTGCCAGCAGCGTTCACCTAGGAACGCAGTATTTT | CASSVHLGTQYF
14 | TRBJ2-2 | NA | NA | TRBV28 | TGTGCCAGTGGCGGGGCAGAAAACACCGGGGAGCTGTTTTTT | CASGGAENTGELFF
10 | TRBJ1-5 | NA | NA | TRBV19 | TGTGCCAGTGGTTTGGGGGGCCAGCATTTT | CASGLGGQHF
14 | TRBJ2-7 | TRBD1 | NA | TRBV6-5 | TGTGCCAGCAGGACGAGGACAGGCCTATACGAGCAGTACTTC | CASRTRTGLYEQYF
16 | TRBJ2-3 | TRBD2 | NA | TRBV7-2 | TGTGCCAGCAGCTTAAGGCTAGCGGGGGGGGTAGATACGCAGTATTTT | CASSLRLAGGVDTQYF
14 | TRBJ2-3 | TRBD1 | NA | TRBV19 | TGTGCCAGTAACACAGGGGGCGCCTCAGATACGCAGTATTTT | CASNTGGASDTQYF
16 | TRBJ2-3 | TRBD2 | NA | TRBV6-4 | TGTGCCAGCAGCTACCGAGCGGGAGGGCGGACAGATACGCAGTATTTT | CASSYRAGGRTDTQYF
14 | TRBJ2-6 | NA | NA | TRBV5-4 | TGTGCCAGCAGAGGGGCCTCTGGGGCCAACGTCCTGACTTTC | CASRGASGANVLTF
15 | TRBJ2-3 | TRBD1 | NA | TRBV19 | TGTGCCAGTAGTATAGCGAGGGGGCTCACAGATACGCAGTATTTT | CASSIARGLTDTQYF
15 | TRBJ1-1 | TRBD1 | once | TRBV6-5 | TGTGCCAGCACCAGACAGGGGTTGGTGAACACTGAAGCTTTCTTT | CASTRQGLVNTEAFF
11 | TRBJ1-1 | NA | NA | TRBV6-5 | TGTGCCAGCAGTTCGTTTTCTGAAGCTTTCTTT | CASSSFSEAFF
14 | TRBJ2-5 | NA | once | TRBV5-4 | TGTGCCAGCAGCTTGGACTCTTCACTTAAGACCCAGTACTTC | CASSLDSSLKTQYF
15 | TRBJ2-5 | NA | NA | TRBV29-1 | TGCAGCTACACCAACTCCCACGGCCGCGGAGAGACCCAGTACTTC | CSYTNSHGRGETQYF
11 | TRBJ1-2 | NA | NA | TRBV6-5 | TGTGCCAGCAGTCCAGGGGTAGGCTACACCTTC | CASSPGVGYTF
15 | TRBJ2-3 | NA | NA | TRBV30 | TGTGCCTGGAGTGGGAGGGTACTCAGCACAGATACGCAGTATTTT | CAWSGRVLSTDTQYF